This T cell receptor beta chain derives from a study of STAT3 mutations in large granular lymphocyte leukemia. Study details: Immunosuppressive therapy was given to more than half of T-LGLL patients.

Deletions cut 4 bases from V and 0 bases from J, with 3 bases between. Germline CDR1 SGHDN, CDR2 FVKESK. The CDR3 loop spans 12 amino acids. About this clone itself: Its antigen is undetermined.

General study results and limits: Every T-LGLL patient had at least one immunodominant TCRbeta clonotype. TCR clonotype switching after therapy occurred in about 35% of the 18 patients.

This table comes from immunoSEQ multiplex PCR, and its TCRdb copy is limited to in-frame clones, with some not included. The data hold approximately 42,000 clones, with approximately 78% observed a single time. The gene calls are TRBV14 and TRBJ1-1, with D uncertain. Source material: PBMCs. The TCR comes from a human donor with T large granular lymphocyte leukemia. Some clones in this sample may be carry-over from other donors' samples. The CDR3 DNA reads TGTGCCAGCAGCCTAATGAACACTGAAGCTTTCTTT. It yields the protein CASSLMNTEAFF.